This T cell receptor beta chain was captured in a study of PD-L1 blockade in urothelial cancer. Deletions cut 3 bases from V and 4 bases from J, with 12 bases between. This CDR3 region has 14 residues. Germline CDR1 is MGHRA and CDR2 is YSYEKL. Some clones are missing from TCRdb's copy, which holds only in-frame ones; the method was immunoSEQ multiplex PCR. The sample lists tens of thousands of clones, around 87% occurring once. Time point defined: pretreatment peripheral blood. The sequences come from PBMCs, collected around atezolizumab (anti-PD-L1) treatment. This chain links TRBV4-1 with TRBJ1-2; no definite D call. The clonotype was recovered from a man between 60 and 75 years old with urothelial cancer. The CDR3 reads CASSHGGEGYGYTF. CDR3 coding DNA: TGCGCCAGCAGCCATGGCGGCGAGGGCTATGGCTACACCTTC.